These 17 T cell receptor beta chains share one sample of origin, sequenced in a study of blood T cell repertoires in COVID-19. Profiling relied on immunoSEQ multiplex PCR, and the TCRdb table lists in-frame clones only, not all of them. The sample has about 300,000 clones, 88% seen once. Source material: peripheral blood. All receptors come from a woman aged 25 to 45 with COVID-19, enrolled during active disease.

The rearrangement uses TRBV28 and TRBJ1-1; D is perhaps TRBD1 (5 bases). V was pared by 7 bases and J by 0 bases, with 12 bases between. Looked up from germline, CDR1 is MDHEN and CDR2 is SYDVKM. The CDR3 consists of 14 residues. In DNA, the CDR3 is TGTGCCAGCACCCCGGGACTAATGAACACTGAAGCTTTCTTT. Protein: CASTPGLMNTEAFF.

The chain recombines TRBV2 with TRBJ2-7; D unresolved. The CDR3 length is 14 residues. CDR1 is SNHLY and CDR2 is FYNNEI in the germline V gene. Trimming removed 3 bases at V and 2 bases at J, with 11 bases between. Written as DNA, the CDR3 is TGTGCCAGCAGTGAGGAGCGTTTGACCTACGAGCAGTACTTC. Translated, it gives CASSEERLTYEQYF.

J is TRBJ1-5 and V is TRBV19; D is uncertain. V lost 4 bases and J 3 bases, leaving 7 bases between the germline ends. CDR1 is LNHDA and CDR2 is SQIVND in the germline V gene (reference sequence). The CDR3 runs to 13 residues. In DNA, the CDR3 is TGTGCCAGTAGTAAACAGCCCAATCAGCCCCAGCATTTT. This gives the protein CASSKQPNQPQHF.

V is TRBV5-6 and J is TRBJ1-2; 7 bases map to TRBD1. The CDR3 consists of 16 residues. The V and J ends lost 4 bases and 0 bases, in that order; junction bases with no gene match: 9. The germline gives CDR1 SGHDT, CDR2 YYEEEE. For the CDR3, the DNA is TGTGCCAGCAGCGGGGTATCCAGGGGGTCTAACTATGGCTACACCTTC. Encoded protein: CASSGVSRGSNYGYTF.

The chain carries TRBV5-1 and TRBJ1-2; weak D call: TRBD1 (6 bases). This CDR3 is 16 amino acids long. Germline assignment: CDR1 SGHRS and CDR2 YFSETQ. Trimming removed 0 bases from V and 7 bases from J, with 19 bases in between. The chain's CDR3 is CASSLVSRGAKGGYTF. CDR3 nucleotides: TGCGCCAGCAGCTTGGTATCTCGGGGGGCAAAAGGTGGCTACACCTTC.

There are many counts of this clone. The chain carries TRBV7-2 and TRBJ2-3; 16 bases match TRBD2. Trimming cost V 6 bases and J 1 base; bases outside gene matches: 10. This CDR3 has 19 amino acids. Germline-derived CDR1 and CDR2 are SGHTA and FQGNSA. The CDR3 bases are TGTGCCAGCAGACACTCCGGGACTAGCGGGGGGGCGGGCACAGATACGCAGTATTTT. Amino acids: CASRHSGTSGGAGTDTQYF.

The DNA for the CDR3 is TGTGCCAGCAGTTACTCGGGCAGGAACAATGAGCAGTTCTTC. Its protein product is CASSYSGRNNEQFF. This chain uses TRBV6-2 or TRBV6-3 with TRBJ2-1; D gene ambiguous. CDR3 length: 14 residues. Germline loops: CDR1 MNHEY, CDR2 SVGEGT. V lost 0 bases and J lost 5, with 8 bases in between.

This clone was seen just once. The chain carries TRBV28 and TRBJ1-3; 7 bases align to TRBD1. Germline trimming cut 6 bases from V and 1 base from J; bases unmatched to any gene: 3. Germline V gene lookup returns CDR1 MDHEN and CDR2 SYDVKM. The CDR3 consists of 14 residues. The CDR3 DNA sequence: TGTGCCAGCAGGCCAGGGGGGTCTGGAAACACCATATATTTT. This sequence encodes CASRPGGSGNTIYF.

The chain is built from TRBV5-4 and TRBJ1-6, with 9 bases identical to TRBD1. The V and J ends lost 0 bases and 8 bases, in that order; junction bases with no gene match: 6. Germline CDR1 reads SGHNT; CDR2 reads YYREEE (reference sequence). The CDR3 sequence is 16 residues long. The CDR3 DNA reads as TGTGCCAGCAGCTTGGCCCCCGACAGGGGGTATTCACCCCTCCACTTT. It codes for CASSLAPDRGYSPLHF.

This chain links TRBV5-4 with TRBJ1-1; 10 bases map to TRBD1. The junction had 7 bases not matched to a gene; V was cut back by 4 bases and J by 1 base. The CDR3 has 16 residues. Germline V gene sequence: CDR1 SGHNT, CDR2 YYREEE (reference sequence). The CDR3 protein is CASSPRQGAGNTEAFF. The CDR3 DNA follows: TGTGCCAGCAGCCCTCGACAGGGGGCTGGGAACACTGAAGCTTTCTTT.

The V gene is TRBV28, the J gene TRBJ1-6, with unresolved D. The V end was cut by 5 bases, the J end by 4 bases, with 6 bases between. The CDR3 consists of 13 residues. Germline CDR1 and CDR2: MDHEN and SYDVKM. CDR3 amino acids: CASSPGYNSPLHF. CDR3 nucleotide sequence: TGTGCCAGCAGTCCGGGTTATAATTCACCCCTCCACTTT.

The V gene is TRBV19, the J gene TRBJ2-1; TRBD2 aligns across 9 bases. Per germline, CDR1 LNHDA and CDR2 SQIVND (reference sequence). J was trimmed by 0 bases and V by 5 bases; bases with no gene match: 2. The CDR3 runs to 15 residues. The CDR3 DNA is TGTGCCAGTAGTCCACTAGCGGGCTCCTACAATGAGCAGTTCTTC. Translated: CASSPLAGSYNEQFF.

The rearrangement links TRBV5-6 to TRBJ2-7; D is perhaps TRBD1 (6 bases). Germline V gives CDR1 SGHDT, CDR2 YYEEEE. CDR3 size: 13 residues. V was cut by 7 bases and J by 2 bases, with 13 bases left in between. The CDR3 sequence: CASARDTTYEQYF. CDR3 sequence (DNA): TGTGCCAGCGCCCGGGACACCACCTACGAGCAGTACTTC.

The chain has TRBV7-8 and TRBJ1-5; weak D call: TRBD1 (6 bases). The CDR3 runs 16 residues. In germline, CDR1 is SGHVS, CDR2 FQNEAQ. Between the trimmed V and J ends, which lost 5 bases and 6 bases, there was a span of 20 bases. The CDR3 region has the DNA TGTGCCAGCAGCATCCATGGGGCGGGGGGCAGTCAGCCCCAGCATTTT. Translated, it gives CASSIHGAGGSQPQHF.

The chain employs TRBV27 and TRBJ1-2, with D uncertain. CDR3 size: 15 residues. CDR1 and CDR2 (germline): MNHEY, SMNVEV (reference sequence). Deletions cut 0 bases from V and 8 bases from J, with 16 bases between. CDR3 coding DNA: TGTGCCAGCAGTTTATCCACGGGTTTCGGTGGGGGCTACACCTTC. This gives the protein CASSLSTGFGGGYTF.

J is TRBJ1-6 and V is TRBV5-6, with D possibly being TRBD1 (5 bases). Trimming cost V 2 bases and J 7 bases, with 16 bases left between them. CDR1 and CDR2 from the germline V gene are SGHDT and YYEEEE. This CDR3 contains 16 residues. In DNA form, the CDR3 reads TGTGCCAGCAGCTTCTGGTCTGCGGGGGGAAATTCACCCCTCCACTTT. This encodes CASSFWSAGGNSPLHF.

The chain uses TRBV10-3 and TRBJ2-5; 7 bases agree with TRBD2. Trimming at V came to 5 bases and at J to 2 bases, leaving 11 bases not matched to a gene. Germline CDR1 ENHRY, CDR2 SYGVKD. The length of the CDR3 is 16 residues. The CDR3 nucleotides read TGTGCCATCAGTTCTCCAAATCTAGCGGCTCAAGAGACCCAGTACTTC. Its translation: CAISSPNLAAQETQYF.